Listed here are 4 T cell receptor beta chains from one sample, sequenced in a study of metastatic and nonmetastatic thyroid tumors. MiXCR was used by TCRdb to re-call the PCR reads. This sample has roughly 8,700 clones, with roughly 30% found just once. Every patient underwent thyroid surgery untreated. The sample was tumor tissue. Every receptor here comes from a female donor with papillary thyroid cancer or a benign thyroid nodule (not recorded which). Some clones in this sample may be carry-over from other donors' samples.

This clone was counted many times. This chain links TRBV20-1 with TRBJ2-2; 9 bases match TRBD2. The CDR3 sequence is 16 residues long. Losses at the gene ends were 0 bases for V and 7 bases for J; bases not matched to a gene: 9. CDR1 and CDR2 (germline): DFQATT, SNEGSKA (reference sequence). The CDR3 DNA is TGCAGTGCTAGAGATATCGCGGGAGGGCCGGGCGGGGAGCTGTTTTTT. Protein sequence: CSARDIAGGPGGELFF.

This chain links TRBV7-1 with TRBJ2-7; TRBD2 aligns across 11 bases. TRBV7-1 is an ORF; its function is uncertain. There are 15 residues in the CDR3. V lost 3 bases and J lost 6; bases outside the gene matches: 7. This CDR3 reads CASSSVDSGRGEQYF. DNA for the CDR3: TGTGCCAGCAGCTCCGTGGATAGCGGGAGGGGCGAGCAGTACTTC.

This chain links TRBV20-1 with TRBJ2-3; 9 bases are a match to TRBD1. Unmatched junction bases numbered 6, after V lost 0 bases and J lost 2 bases. Germline CDR1 DFQATT, CDR2 SNEGSKA (reference sequence). The CDR3 contains 16 residues. The DNA for the CDR3 is TGCAGTGCTAGAGATCTGTGGACAGGGGCCACAGATACGCAGTATTTT. It is translated as CSARDLWTGATDTQYF.

The V and J genes are TRBV6-2 or TRBV6-3 and TRBJ1-3; tentatively, D is TRBD1 (5 bases). Per germline, CDR1 MNHEY and CDR2 SVGEGT. The CDR3 covers 15 residues. V was clipped by 2 bases and J by 0 bases, with 8 bases between them. The CDR3 here is CASSYQGNSGNTIYF. CDR3 DNA sequence: TGTGCCAGCAGTTACCAGGGAAACTCTGGAAACACCATATATTTT.